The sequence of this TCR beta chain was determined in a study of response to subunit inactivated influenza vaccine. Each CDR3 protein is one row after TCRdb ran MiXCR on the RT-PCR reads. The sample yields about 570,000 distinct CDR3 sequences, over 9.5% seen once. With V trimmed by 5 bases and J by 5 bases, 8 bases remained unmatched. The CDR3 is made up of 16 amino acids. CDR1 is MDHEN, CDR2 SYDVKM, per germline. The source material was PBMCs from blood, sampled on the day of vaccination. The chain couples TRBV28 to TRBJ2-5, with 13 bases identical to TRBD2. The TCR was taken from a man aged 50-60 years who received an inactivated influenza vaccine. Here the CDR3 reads CASSQLAGGNTETQYF. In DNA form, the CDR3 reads TGTGCCAGCAGTCAACTAGCGGGAGGGAATACGGAGACCCAGTACTTC. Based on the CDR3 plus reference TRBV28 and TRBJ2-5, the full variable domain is DVKVTQSSRYLVKRTGEKVFLECVQDMDHENMFWYRQDPGLGLRLIYFSYDVKMKEKGDIPEGYSVSREKKERFSLILESASTNQTSMYLCASSQLAGGNTETQYFGPGTRLLVL.